This paragraph reports one T cell receptor (beta chain). Antigen specificity is unknown. This specimen belongs to a study of cytomegalovirus exposure and HLA in healthy donors. Sequencing was performed with immunoSEQ multiplex PCR; in TCRdb, only in-frame clones are kept and a portion is missing. This table holds about 260,000 clones, roughly 91% found once. Study findings and constraints: Among the CMV-associated chains, three were confirmed in vitro as specific for CMV antigens.

The CDR3 is 12 residues long. Germline CDR1 and CDR2: SQVTM and ANQGSEA. V dropped 2 bases and J dropped 8 bases, with 12 bases sitting between them. The material sequenced was PBMCs. The V call is TRBV29-1, the J call TRBJ1-2; tentatively, D is TRBD1 (6 bases). This TCR came from a woman in her thirties in good health and CMV-seronegative. The CDR3 reads CSVEYRAGGYTF. The CDR3 bases are TGCAGCGTTGAATACAGGGCGGGCGGCTACACCTTC.